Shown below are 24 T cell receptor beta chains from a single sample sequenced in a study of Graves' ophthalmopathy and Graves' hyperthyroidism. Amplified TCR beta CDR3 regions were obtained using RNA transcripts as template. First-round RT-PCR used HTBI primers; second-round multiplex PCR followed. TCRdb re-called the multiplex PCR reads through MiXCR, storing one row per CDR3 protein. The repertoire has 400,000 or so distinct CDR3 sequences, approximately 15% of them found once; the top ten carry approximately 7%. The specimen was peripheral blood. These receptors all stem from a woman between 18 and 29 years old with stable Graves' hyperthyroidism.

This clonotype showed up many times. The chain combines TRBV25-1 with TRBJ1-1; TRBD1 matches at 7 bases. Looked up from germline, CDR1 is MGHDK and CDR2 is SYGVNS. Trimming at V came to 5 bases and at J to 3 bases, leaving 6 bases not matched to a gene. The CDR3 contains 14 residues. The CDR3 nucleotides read TGTGCCAGCAGTTTGACAGGGTCGTACACTGAAGCTTTCTTT. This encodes CASSLTGSYTEAFF.

Written as DNA, the CDR3 is TGCGCCAGCAGCTTAGGGGACGCCAAAAACATTCAGTACTTC. Protein product: CASSLGDAKNIQYF. The V and J genes are TRBV5-1 and TRBJ2-4, with D perhaps assigned TRBD1 or TRBD2 (5 bases each). V lost 2 bases to trimming and J lost 1 base, with 7 bases between them. Germline CDR1 SGHRS, CDR2 YFSETQ. The CDR3 contains 14 residues.

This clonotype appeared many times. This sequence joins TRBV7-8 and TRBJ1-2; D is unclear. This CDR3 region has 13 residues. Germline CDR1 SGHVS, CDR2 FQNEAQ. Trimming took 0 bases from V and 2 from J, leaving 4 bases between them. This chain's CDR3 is CASSLAHNYGYTF. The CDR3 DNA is TGTGCCAGCAGCTTAGCCCACAACTATGGCTACACCTTC.

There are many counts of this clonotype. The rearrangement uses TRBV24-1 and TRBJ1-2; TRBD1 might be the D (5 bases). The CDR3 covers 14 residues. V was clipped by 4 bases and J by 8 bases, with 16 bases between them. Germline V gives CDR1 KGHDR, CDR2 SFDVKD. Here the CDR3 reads CATSEGTAAGGYTF. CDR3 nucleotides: TGTGCCACCAGTGAAGGGACCGCGGCGGGCGGCTACACCTTC.

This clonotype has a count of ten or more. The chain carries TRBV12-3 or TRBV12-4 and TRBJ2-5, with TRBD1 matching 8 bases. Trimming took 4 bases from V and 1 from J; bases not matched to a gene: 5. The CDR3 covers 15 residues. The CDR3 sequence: CASSSPQGAQETQYF. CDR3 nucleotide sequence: TGTGCCAGCAGTTCCCCGCAGGGGGCCCAAGAGACCCAGTACTTC.

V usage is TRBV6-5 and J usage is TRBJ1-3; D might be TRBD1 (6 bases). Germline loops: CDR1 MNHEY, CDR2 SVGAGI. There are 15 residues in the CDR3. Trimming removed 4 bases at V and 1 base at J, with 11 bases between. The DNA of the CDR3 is TGTGCCAGCAGTTTTCAACAGGGATCTGGAAACACCATATATTTT. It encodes CASSFQQGSGNTIYF.

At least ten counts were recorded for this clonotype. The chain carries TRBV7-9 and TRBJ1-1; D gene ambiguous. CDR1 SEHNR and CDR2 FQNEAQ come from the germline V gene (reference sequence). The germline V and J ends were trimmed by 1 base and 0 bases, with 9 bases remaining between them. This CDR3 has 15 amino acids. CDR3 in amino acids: CASSLVGRLNTEAFF. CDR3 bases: TGTGCCAGCAGCTTAGTTGGACGGCTGAACACTGAAGCTTTCTTT.

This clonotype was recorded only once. In DNA form, the CDR3 reads TGTGCCAGCAGTTACTCGACCATATTCACTGAAGCTTTCTTT. The encoded protein is CASSYSTIFTEAFF. The chain links TRBV6-2 or TRBV6-3 to TRBJ1-1; D gene ambiguous. This CDR3 is built from 14 residues. Trimming took 0 bases from V and 4 from J, leaving 9 bases between them. Germline V lookup: CDR1 MNHEY, CDR2 SVGEGT.

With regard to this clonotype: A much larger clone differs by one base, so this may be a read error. DNA for the CDR3: TGTGCCAGTAGTCTTGGGACTAGCGGGGGCCGGGCGACCCAGTACTTC. This codes for CASSLGTSGGRATQYF. The V call is TRBV19, the J call TRBJ2-5, with 14 positions matching TRBD2. The J segment lost 7 bases and the V segment lost 5 bases, leaving 9 bases of the junction unmatched. Looked up from germline, CDR1 is LNHDA and CDR2 is SQIVND (reference sequence). The CDR3 is 16 residues long.

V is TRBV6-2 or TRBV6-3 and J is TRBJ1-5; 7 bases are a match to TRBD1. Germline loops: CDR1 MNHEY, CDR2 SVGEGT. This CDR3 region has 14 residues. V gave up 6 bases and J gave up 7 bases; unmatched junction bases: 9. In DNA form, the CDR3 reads TGTGCCAGCAGCGCCGACAGGGCGGACCAGCCCCAGCATTTT. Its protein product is CASSADRADQPQHF.

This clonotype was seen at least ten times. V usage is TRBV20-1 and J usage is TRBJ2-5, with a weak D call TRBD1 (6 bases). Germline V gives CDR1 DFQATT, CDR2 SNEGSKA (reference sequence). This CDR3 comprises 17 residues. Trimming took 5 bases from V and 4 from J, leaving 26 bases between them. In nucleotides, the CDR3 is TGCAGTGCTTCCTCGCTGGGCAGGGGAAGAGGTGGAGAGACCCAGTACTTC. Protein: CSASSLGRGRGGETQYF.

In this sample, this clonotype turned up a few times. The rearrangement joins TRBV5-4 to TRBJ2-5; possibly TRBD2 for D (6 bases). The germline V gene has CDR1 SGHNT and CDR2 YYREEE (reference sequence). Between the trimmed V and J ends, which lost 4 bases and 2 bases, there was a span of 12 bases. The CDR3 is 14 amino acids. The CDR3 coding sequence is TGTGCCAGCAGCCCGCAGGGAGGACAAGAGACCCAGTACTTC. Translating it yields CASSPQGGQETQYF.

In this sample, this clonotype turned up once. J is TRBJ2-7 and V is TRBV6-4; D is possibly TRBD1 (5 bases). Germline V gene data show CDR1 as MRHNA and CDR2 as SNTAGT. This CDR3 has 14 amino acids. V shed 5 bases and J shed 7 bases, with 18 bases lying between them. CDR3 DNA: TGTGCCAGCAGTCGGAAAGGGGATGTTAGGGAGCAGTACTTC. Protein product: CASSRKGDVREQYF.

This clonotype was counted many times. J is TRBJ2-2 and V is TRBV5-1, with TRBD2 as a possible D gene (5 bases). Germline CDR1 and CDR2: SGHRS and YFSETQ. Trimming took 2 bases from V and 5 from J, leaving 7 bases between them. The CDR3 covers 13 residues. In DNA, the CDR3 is TGCGCCAGCAGCTTCGGGGAGACCGGGGAGCTGTTTTTT. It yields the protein CASSFGETGELFF.

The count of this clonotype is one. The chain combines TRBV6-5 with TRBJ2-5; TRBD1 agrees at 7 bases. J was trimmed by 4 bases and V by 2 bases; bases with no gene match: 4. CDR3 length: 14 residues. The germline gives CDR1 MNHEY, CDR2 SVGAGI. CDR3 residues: CASSYGTVIETQYF. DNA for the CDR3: TGTGCCAGCAGTTACGGGACAGTAATAGAGACCCAGTACTTC.

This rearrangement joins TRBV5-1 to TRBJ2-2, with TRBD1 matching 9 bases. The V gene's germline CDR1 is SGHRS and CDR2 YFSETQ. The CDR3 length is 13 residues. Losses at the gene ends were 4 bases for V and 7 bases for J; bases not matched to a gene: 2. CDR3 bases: TGCGCCAGCAGCCCGACAGGGGGCGGGGAGCTGTTTTTT. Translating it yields CASSPTGGGELFF. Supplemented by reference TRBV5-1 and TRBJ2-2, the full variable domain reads KAGVTQTPRYLIKTRGQQVTLSCSPISGHRSVSWYQQTPGQGLQFLFEYFSETQRNKGNFPGRFSGRQFSNSRSEMNVSTLELGDSALYLCASSPTGGGELFFGEGSRLTVL.

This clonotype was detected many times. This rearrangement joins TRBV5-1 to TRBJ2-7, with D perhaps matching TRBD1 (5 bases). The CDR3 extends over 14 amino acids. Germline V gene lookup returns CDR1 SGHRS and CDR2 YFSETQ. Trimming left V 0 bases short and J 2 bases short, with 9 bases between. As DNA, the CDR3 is TGCGCCAGCAGCTTGGGGACATCTACCTACGAGCAGTACTTC. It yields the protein CASSLGTSTYEQYF.

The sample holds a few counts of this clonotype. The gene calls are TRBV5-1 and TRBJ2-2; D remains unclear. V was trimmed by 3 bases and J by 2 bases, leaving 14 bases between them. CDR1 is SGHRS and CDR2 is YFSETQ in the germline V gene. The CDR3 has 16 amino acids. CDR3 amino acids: CASSSQGPGNTGELFF. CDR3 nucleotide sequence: TGCGCCAGCAGCTCCCAAGGGCCGGGTAACACCGGGGAGCTGTTTTTT.

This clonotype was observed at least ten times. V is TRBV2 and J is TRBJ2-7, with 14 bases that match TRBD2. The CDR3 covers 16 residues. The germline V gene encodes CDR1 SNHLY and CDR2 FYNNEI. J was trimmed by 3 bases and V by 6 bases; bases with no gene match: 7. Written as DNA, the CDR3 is TGTGCCAGCAGGCCTGGACTAGCGGGGGGACTCTACGAGCAGTACTTC. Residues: CASRPGLAGGLYEQYF.

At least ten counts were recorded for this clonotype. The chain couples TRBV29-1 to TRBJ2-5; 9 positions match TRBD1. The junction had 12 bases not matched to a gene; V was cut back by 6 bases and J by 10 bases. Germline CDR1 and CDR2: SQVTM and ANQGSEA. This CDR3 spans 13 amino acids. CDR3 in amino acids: CSVSGTGRKGQYF. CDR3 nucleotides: TGCAGCGTCTCCGGGACAGGGCGTAAAGGCCAGTACTTC.

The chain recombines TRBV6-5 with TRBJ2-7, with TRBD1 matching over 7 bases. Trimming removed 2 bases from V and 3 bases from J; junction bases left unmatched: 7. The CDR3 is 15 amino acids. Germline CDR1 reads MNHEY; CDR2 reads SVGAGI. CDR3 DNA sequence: TGTGCCAGCAGTTACCGGGGACAGCTAATCTACGAGCAGTACTTC. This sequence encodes CASSYRGQLIYEQYF.

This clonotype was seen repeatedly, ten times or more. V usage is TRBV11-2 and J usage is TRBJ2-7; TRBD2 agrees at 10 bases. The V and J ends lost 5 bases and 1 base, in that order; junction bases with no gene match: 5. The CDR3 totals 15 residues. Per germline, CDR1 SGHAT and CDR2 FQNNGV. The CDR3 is CASSAGLAASYEQYF. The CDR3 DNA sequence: TGTGCCAGCAGCGCTGGACTAGCGGCATCCTACGAGCAGTACTTC.

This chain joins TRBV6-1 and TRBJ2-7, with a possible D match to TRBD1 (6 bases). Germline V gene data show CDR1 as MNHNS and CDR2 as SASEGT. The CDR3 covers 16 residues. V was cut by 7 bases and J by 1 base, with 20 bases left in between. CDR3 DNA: TGTGCCAGCACGAACTTGGACAGTATCGGATCCTACGAGCAGTACTTC. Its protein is CASTNLDSIGSYEQYF.

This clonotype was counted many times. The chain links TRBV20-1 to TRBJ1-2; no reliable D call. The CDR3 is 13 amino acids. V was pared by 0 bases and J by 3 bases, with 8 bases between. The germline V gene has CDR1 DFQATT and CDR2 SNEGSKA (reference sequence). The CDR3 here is CSARDEGDYGYTF. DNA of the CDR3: TGCAGTGCTAGAGACGAGGGTGACTATGGCTACACCTTC.